This T cell receptor beta chain was recorded in a study of PD-1 blockade in classical Hodgkin lymphoma. After autologous stem cell transplantation all patients relapsed, and prior brentuximab vedotin exposure differed between cohorts. Sequencing was performed with immunoSEQ multiplex PCR; in TCRdb, only in-frame clones are kept and a portion is missing. This repertoire shows some 60,000 clones, about 88% found once; its top ten account for about 9.6%. The germline CDR1 and CDR2 sequences are KGHSH and LQKENI. Trimming removed 3 bases from V and 0 bases from J, with 11 bases in between. The CDR3 runs to 15 residues.

This TCR came from a human donor with classical Hodgkin lymphoma. This specimen consisted of peripheral blood mononuclear cells (PBMCs), obtained at baseline. The chain combines TRBV18 with TRBJ1-1, with D uncertain. The CDR3 coding sequence is TGTGCCAGCTCACCTCGGTCGGATTTGAACACTGAAGCTTTCTTT. It specifies CASSPRSDLNTEAFF.